The clone carrying this T cell receptor beta chain was observed a handful of times. MiXCR, applied by TCRdb to the RT-PCR reads, yields one record per CDR3 protein. This sample has around 570,000 distinct CDR3 sequences; 11% occur once, and the top ten carry roughly 11%. This specimen belongs to a study of response to subunit inactivated influenza vaccine. Trimming left V 3 bases short and J 7 bases short, with 15 bases between. Germline values: CDR1 SNHLY, CDR2 FYNNEI. The CDR3 runs 14 residues. These same data were also listed under a study on T cells expressing NK-cell markers. Per that paper: UMIs were included in TCR beta cDNA generated by 5'RACE template switching. Seven of the eight sequenced donors were HCMV-seropositive; one was seronegative. For about six donors, the dominant NKG2C+ clonotypes made up roughly 1.0-7.0% of their CD8+ T cells. Among several donors, these clonotypes also ranked first in the CD3+CD56-NKG2C+ fraction. HCMV specificity of expanded NKG2C+ T cell clones remained unclear.

The clonotype was recovered from a man aged 50 or older who received an inactivated influenza vaccine. The input for sequencing was PBMCs from blood, taken on the day of vaccination. The V call is TRBV2, the J call TRBJ1-1; maybe TRBD1 (5 bases). CDR3 coding DNA: TGTGCCAGCAGTGAGGGACCAACAGGACTTGAAGCTTTCTTT. Translation: CASSEGPTGLEAFF.